This TCR beta chain was identified during a study of shared clonotypes between healthy human individuals. Study details: A donor's plate count was three for CD4 naive and three for CD4 memory; CD8 naive had two and CD8 memory one.

V was clipped by 8 bases and J by 6 bases, with 21 bases between them. CDR3 size: 14 residues. Germline values: CDR1 SQVTM, CDR2 ANQGSEA. It was CD45RO-negative cells, positively selected for CCR7, that made up naive CD8 cells, with terminally differentiated effector memory CD45RA+ cells excluded. General study points: Blood alone was sampled, and tissue repertoires likely differ. Sorted-subset sequencing was shown by rarefaction to be incomplete despite large depth.

Libraries were prepared by immunoSEQ multiplex PCR; TCRdb keeps only in-frame clonotypes and omits some of them. The sample records fewer than 1 million clones, 90% to 97% being singletons. Worth noting for this clone: Antigen: not known.

This TCR was recovered from a man under 40 in good health. The specimen was naive CD8+ T cells sorted from blood. The rearrangement joins TRBV29-1 to TRBJ2-3, with D possibly TRBD2 on 6 matching bases. Written as DNA, the CDR3 is TGCAGCTCCGGTGGAGGGGTGTCCGTGGATACGCAGTATTTT. Translated: CSSGGGVSVDTQYF.